This is a list of T cell receptor beta chains from one sample in a study of response to subunit inactivated influenza vaccine. Each CDR3 protein gets one entry after TCRdb re-called the RT-PCR reads with MiXCR. This sample has some 600,000 distinct CDR3 sequences, with around 15% found just once. Sequences were derived from PBMCs from blood, sampled 14 days before vaccination. These receptors all stem from a man between 50 and 59 years old who received an inactivated influenza vaccine. CDR3s include the opening cysteine and the closing phenylalanine or tryptophan. D genes are given only for firm matches. Expanded clones are given a class, and other clones once, few, many or no size at all.

- TRBJ1-5 TRBV5-1 - CASSLSGGAIQPQHF TGCGCCAGCAGCCTTTCGGGAGGGGCCATTCAGCCCCAGCATTTT
- TRBJ2-7 TRBV3-1 - CASSQDLWTKVDSYEQYF TGTGCCAGCAGCCAAGATTTATGGACGAAGGTGGACTCCTACGAGCAGTACTTC
few TRBJ2-5 TRBV30 TRBD2 CAWSPLAGGSQETQYF TGTGCCTGGAGCCCACTAGCGGGGGGTTCTCAAGAGACCCAGTACTTC
- TRBJ2-3 TRBV18 - CASSPNRGFTDTQYF TGTGCCAGCTCACCTAACCGAGGTTTCACAGATACGCAGTATTTT
many TRBJ2-7 TRBV12-3/TRBV12-4 - CASTRAPNGLEQYF TGTGCCAGCACCCGGGCCCCGAACGGGCTCGAGCAGTACTTC
- TRBJ1-1 TRBV12-3/TRBV12-4 - CASSYDARTEAFF TGTGCCAGCAGTTATGACGCTCGCACTGAAGCTTTCTTT
few TRBJ2-1 TRBV7-9 TRBD2 CASSLSPGLAFNEQFF TGTGCCAGCAGCCTATCACCGGGACTAGCGTTCAATGAGCAGTTCTTC
few TRBJ1-6 TRBV3-1 - CASSQDLGSPLHF TGTGCCAGCAGCCAAGATTTGGGGTCACCCCTCCACTTT
few TRBJ2-5 TRBV28 TRBD2 CASSSGLLYQETQYF TGTGCCAGCAGTTCGGGACTATTATACCAAGAGACCCAGTACTTC
once TRBJ2-5 TRBV2 - CASSGETGRLQETQYF TGTGCCAGCAGTGGAGAAACAGGCCGTCTCCAAGAGACCCAGTACTTC
few TRBJ1-3 TRBV29-1 - CSVLPQGSFSGNTIYF TGCAGCGTTTTGCCCCAGGGGTCTTTCTCTGGAAACACCATATATTTT
- TRBJ1-2 TRBV3-1 - CASSQERRDGYTF TGTGCCAGCAGCCAAGAGAGGAGGGACGGCTACACCTTC
- TRBJ1-2 TRBV5-1 - CASSLGFSGGVDGYTF TGCGCCAGCAGCTTGGGTTTTTCGGGAGGAGTCGATGGCTACACCTTC
few TRBJ1-3 TRBV7-2 - CASSLGAGTGNTIYF TGTGCCAGCAGCTTAGGCGCAGGGACTGGAAACACCATATATTTT
- TRBJ1-2 TRBV29-1 TRBD1 CSVTQGQGVGYTF TGCAGCGTTACACAAGGACAGGGGGTTGGCTACACCTTC
- TRBJ2-5 TRBV12-3/TRBV12-4 - CASSQRRRETQYF TGTGCCAGCAGCCAACGACGACGAGAGACCCAGTACTTC
few TRBJ2-1 TRBV5-1 - CASTRMAEGPYNEQFF TGCGCCAGCACCCGGATGGCGGAAGGGCCATACAATGAGCAGTTCTTC
many TRBJ2-7 TRBV9 TRBD2 CASSVGSGSSYEQYF TGTGCCAGCAGCGTAGGCAGCGGGAGCTCCTACGAGCAGTACTTC
many TRBJ2-4 TRBV4-3 TRBD1 CAIQGVILREGNIQYF TGCGCCATACAGGGGGTCATCCTTCGGGAAGGAAACATTCAGTACTTC
few TRBJ2-2 TRBV28 - CASSLLREAAGELFF TGTGCCAGCAGTTTATTAAGGGAAGCGGCCGGGGAGCTGTTTTTT
few TRBJ2-7 TRBV5-1 - CASSFRADEQYF TGCGCCAGCAGCTTTAGAGCCGATGAGCAGTACTTC
- TRBJ2-5 TRBV7-9 TRBD1 CASSLNRDRKKETQYF TGTGCCAGCAGCCTCAATAGGGACAGAAAAAAAGAGACCCAGTACTTC
few TRBJ2-2 TRBV20-1 TRBD2 CSAPVKASGTARNTGELFF TGCAGTGCCCCCGTGAAGGCTAGCGGAACAGCAAGGAACACCGGGGAGCTGTTTTTT
few TRBJ1-5 TRBV4-3 TRBD1 CASSQDGQGSQPQHF TGCGCCAGCAGCCAAGACGGACAGGGGAGCCAGCCCCAGCATTTT
many TRBJ1-5 TRBV7-9 TRBD1 CASSSQDRDSNQPQHF TGTGCCAGCAGCTCGCAGGACAGGGACAGCAATCAGCCCCAGCATTTT
- TRBJ2-3 TRBV15 TRBD2 CATSRDLLAASGSMQYF TGTGCCACCAGCAGAGATTTGTTAGCGGCTAGCGGGAGTATGCAGTATTTT
many TRBJ2-5 TRBV20-1 - CSARADLLQETQYF TGCAGTGCTAGAGCGGACCTTCTTCAAGAGACCCAGTACTTC
- TRBJ2-1 TRBV5-1 - CASSLVLSPLSSYNEQFF TGCGCCAGCAGCTTGGTGTTGTCGCCCTTAAGCTCCTACAATGAGCAGTTCTTC
few TRBJ2-2 TRBV7-2 TRBD1 CASSRQGAVGELFF TGTGCCAGCAGCCGACAGGGGGCGGTCGGGGAGCTGTTTTTT
many TRBJ1-5 TRBV2 - CASNRDNNQPQHF TGTGCCAGCAACCGGGACAACAATCAGCCCCAGCATTTT
- TRBJ2-7 TRBV5-1 TRBD2 CASSLDGGALSYEQYF TGCGCCAGCAGCTTGGACGGGGGGGCCCTCTCCTACGAGCAGTACTTC
- TRBJ2-7 TRBV10-1 - CASSESYYEQYF TGCGCCAGCAGTGAGTCATACTACGAGCAGTACTTC